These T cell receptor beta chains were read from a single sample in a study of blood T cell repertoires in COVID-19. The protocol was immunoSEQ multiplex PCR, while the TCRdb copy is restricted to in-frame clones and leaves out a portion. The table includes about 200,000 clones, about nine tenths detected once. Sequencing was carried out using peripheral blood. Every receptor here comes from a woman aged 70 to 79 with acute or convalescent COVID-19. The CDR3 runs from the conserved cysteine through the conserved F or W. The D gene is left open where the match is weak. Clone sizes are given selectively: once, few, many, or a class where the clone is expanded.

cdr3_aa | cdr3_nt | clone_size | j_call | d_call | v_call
CASSEQGLGNTEAFF | TGTGCCAGCAGTGAGCAGGGGTTGGGGAACACTGAAGCTTTCTTT | NA | TRBJ1-1 | NA | TRBV6-1
CASSLGGGWTDTQYF | TGTGCCAGCAGTTTAGGCGGGGGGTGGACAGATACGCAGTATTTT | NA | TRBJ2-3 | TRBD2 | TRBV27
CASSKFVQGAGANVLTF | TGTGCCAGCAGCAAGTTCGTCCAGGGGGCTGGGGCCAACGTCCTGACTTTC | NA | TRBJ2-6 | TRBD1 | TRBV14
CASSSLQGQPQHF | TGTGCCAGCAGTTCGTTACAGGGTCAGCCCCAGCATTTT | NA | TRBJ1-5 | NA | TRBV12-3/TRBV12-4
CASSSGGAGYGYTF | TGTGCCAGCAGTTCAGGGGGCGCGGGGTATGGCTACACCTTC | NA | TRBJ1-2 | TRBD1 | TRBV28
CASSLRADMYGYTF | TGTGCCAGCTCACTTCGGGCGGACATGTATGGCTACACCTTC | few | TRBJ1-2 | NA | TRBV18
CASSAGQARTEAFF | TGTGCCAGCAGCGCAGGACAGGCGCGCACTGAAGCTTTCTTT | NA | TRBJ1-1 | TRBD1 | TRBV11-1
CASSRQGKYNEQFF | TGTGCCAGCAGCCGACAGGGGAAGTACAATGAGCAGTTCTTC | once | TRBJ2-1 | TRBD1 | TRBV14
CASSPVARIYEQYF | TGTGCCAGCAGCCCCGTAGCGCGGATCTACGAGCAGTACTTC | NA | TRBJ2-7 | NA | TRBV7-9
CASSGGRDRGHAGELFF | TGTGCCAGCAGCGGAGGCCGGGACAGGGGGCATGCCGGGGAGCTGTTTTTT | NA | TRBJ2-2 | TRBD1 | TRBV5-4
CAISEARDYGYTF | TGTGCCATCAGTGAGGCCCGGGACTATGGCTACACCTTC | NA | TRBJ1-2 | NA | TRBV10-3
CASSSQGALGYTF | TGTGCCAGCAGCTCCCAGGGGGCGTTAGGCTACACCTTC | NA | TRBJ1-2 | TRBD1 | TRBV5-4
CASSLDQRPSEKLFF | TGCGCCAGCAGCTTGGACCAGCGCCCCAGTGAAAAACTGTTTTTT | once | TRBJ1-4 | NA | TRBV5-1
CASSVGGQGLRRNTEAFF | TGTGCCAGCAGTGTGGGGGGGCAGGGGCTTCGGAGGAACACTGAAGCTTTCTTT | NA | TRBJ1-1 | NA | TRBV2
CASSQTDRLNTEAFF | TGTGCCAGCAGCCAAACTGACAGATTAAACACTGAAGCTTTCTTT | NA | TRBJ1-1 | NA | TRBV4-2
CASSLRAGDYGYTF | TGTGCCAGCAGCCTGAGAGCCGGGGATTATGGCTACACCTTC | once | TRBJ1-2 | NA | TRBV11-2
CASSEIQRQRVEQYF | TGCGCCAGCAGTGAGATCCAGCGTCAGCGTGTCGAGCAGTACTTC | NA | TRBJ2-7 | NA | TRBV10-2
CASSQEQAYEQYF | TGCGCCAGCAGCCAAGAGCAGGCCTACGAGCAGTACTTC | NA | TRBJ2-7 | NA | TRBV4-1
CASSYFQGGTQETQYF | TGTGCCAGCAGTTATTTCCAAGGGGGTACCCAAGAGACCCAGTACTTC | NA | TRBJ2-5 | NA | TRBV6-5
CASSQLAGDNEQFF | TGTGCCAGCAGCCAACTAGCGGGGGACAATGAGCAGTTCTTC | NA | TRBJ2-1 | TRBD2 | TRBV3-1/TRBV3-2
CASTSGRNYNEQFF | TGTGCCAGCACGAGCGGGAGAAACTACAATGAGCAGTTCTTC | NA | TRBJ2-1 | TRBD2 | TRBV28
CASSLYSGSTDTQYF | TGTGCCAGCAGCTTGTATAGCGGGAGTACAGATACGCAGTATTTT | NA | TRBJ2-3 | TRBD2 | TRBV5-4
CASSLWTGLEVETQYF | TGTGCCAGCAGTTTATGGACAGGGCTAGAGGTTGAGACCCAGTACTTC | NA | TRBJ2-5 | TRBD1 | TRBV6-2/TRBV6-3
CASSFSDNNEKLFF | TGCGCCAGCAGCTTCTCAGATAATAATGAAAAACTGTTTTTT | NA | TRBJ1-4 | NA | TRBV5-1
CATSTYPTNEKLFF | TGTGCCACCAGTACTTACCCAACTAATGAAAAACTGTTTTTT | once | TRBJ1-4 | NA | TRBV15
CASNQGANEKLFF | TGTGCCAGCAATCAGGGGGCTAATGAAAAACTGTTTTTT | NA | TRBJ1-4 | TRBD1 | TRBV7-9
CASSLAAQNTEAFF | TGTGCCAGCAGCTTGGCCGCACAGAACACTGAAGCTTTCTTT | NA | TRBJ1-1 | NA | TRBV5-6
CASSEGQGVNNQPQHF | TGTGCCAGCAGCGAGGGACAGGGTGTAAACAATCAGCCCCAGCATTTT | NA | TRBJ1-5 | TRBD1 | TRBV9
CASSRLAGETTDTQYF | TGTGCCAGCAGCCGATTAGCGGGGGAAACCACAGATACGCAGTATTTT | NA | TRBJ2-3 | TRBD2 | TRBV3-1/TRBV3-2
CASSSPQRGSTDTQYF | TGCGCCAGCAGCTCCCCCCAGCGGGGGAGCACAGATACGCAGTATTTT | once | TRBJ2-3 | TRBD2 | TRBV5-1
CARRGAGAGGPLISYNEQFF | TGTGCCCGCCGTGGCGCGGGGGCGGGGGGACCTCTAATCTCCTACAATGAGCAGTTCTTC | NA | TRBJ2-1 | TRBD2 | TRBV6-1
CASSLTVNTGRNNSPLHF | TGTGCCAGCAGCTTAACGGTCAACACAGGACGAAATAATTCACCCCTCCACTTT | NA | TRBJ1-6 | NA | TRBV7-2
CASSRQGFQETQYF | TGTGCCAGCAGCAGACAGGGCTTCCAAGAGACCCAGTACTTC | NA | TRBJ2-5 | TRBD1 | TRBV7-9
CASRRGTNDYEQYF | TGTGCCAGCAGGAGGGGGACAAACGACTACGAGCAGTACTTC | NA | TRBJ2-7 | NA | TRBV2
CASSEAGTGYTEAFF | TGTGCCAGCAGTGAAGCTGGGACAGGCTACACTGAAGCTTTCTTT | NA | TRBJ1-1 | TRBD1 | TRBV2
CASTREGGPNEQYF | TGTGCCAGCACTCGAGAGGGGGGGCCAAACGAGCAGTACTTC | NA | TRBJ2-7 | NA | TRBV2
CASRGTGTASYEQYF | TGTGCCAGTAGAGGAACCGGGACAGCCTCCTACGAGCAGTACTTC | NA | TRBJ2-7 | TRBD1 | TRBV6-5
CASSFGTGGGETQYF | TGTGCCAGCAGCTTCGGGACAGGGGGCGGTGAGACCCAGTACTTC | NA | TRBJ2-5 | TRBD1 | TRBV9
CASSKYEATYEQFF | TGTGCCAGTAGTAAATATGAGGCTACCTATGAGCAGTTCTTC | NA | TRBJ2-1 | NA | TRBV19
CASSLDRGVKNEQFF | TGTGCCAGCAGCTTGGACAGGGGGGTAAAGAATGAGCAGTTCTTC | once | TRBJ2-1 | TRBD1 | TRBV5-5
CASSEDWSSYEQYF | TGTGCCAGCAGTGAAGACTGGTCCTCCTACGAGCAGTACTTC | NA | TRBJ2-7 | NA | TRBV6-1
CASSPLGREQFF | TGTGCCAGCAGCCCCCTGGGGAGGGAACAGTTCTTC | NA | TRBJ2-1 | TRBD2 | TRBV11-1
CASSPTGSHATEAFF | TGTGCCAGCTCACCCACAGGGTCCCATGCCACTGAAGCTTTCTTT | NA | TRBJ1-1 | NA | TRBV18
CASSPTRQVGNEKLFF | TGCGCCAGCAGCCCAACCCGACAGGTCGGTAATGAAAAACTGTTTTTT | few | TRBJ1-4 | NA | TRBV5-1
CSAWTGSGYTF | TGCAGTGCGTGGACAGGGAGTGGCTACACCTTC | NA | TRBJ1-2 | TRBD1 | TRBV20-1
CASSLAPGQGTEAFF | TGCGCCAGCAGCTTGGCCCCCGGCCAGGGAACTGAAGCTTTCTTT | NA | TRBJ1-1 | NA | TRBV5-1
CASTVGPYQPQHF | TGTGCCAGCACCGTGGGCCCCTATCAGCCCCAGCATTTT | NA | TRBJ1-5 | NA | TRBV2
CASSGLAGSTDTQYF | TGTGCCAGCTCCGGTTTAGCGGGTAGCACAGATACGCAGTATTTT | once | TRBJ2-3 | TRBD2 | TRBV18
CASSPRNPGVTEAFF | TGTGCCAGCAGCCCCAGGAACCCCGGGGTCACTGAAGCTTTCTTT | NA | TRBJ1-1 | NA | TRBV7-2
CASSLGTWANEQYF | TGCGCCAGCAGCTTGGGTACATGGGCTAACGAGCAGTACTTC | once | TRBJ2-7 | NA | TRBV5-1
CASSLDPMRDYGYTF | TGTGCCAGCAGCTTAGATCCGATGCGGGACTATGGCTACACCTTC | NA | TRBJ1-2 | NA | TRBV11-3
CASSSQGFNEKLFF | TGTGCCAGCAGTTCCCAGGGGTTTAATGAAAAACTGTTTTTT | few | TRBJ1-4 | NA | TRBV28
CASSVLGLAGMYEQYF | TGTGCCAGCAGTGTCCTCGGACTAGCGGGGATGTACGAGCAGTACTTC | NA | TRBJ2-7 | TRBD2 | TRBV27
CASSIGTGGAGGYGYTF | TGTGCCAGCAGCATAGGGACAGGGGGCGCCGGCGGCTATGGCTACACCTTC | NA | TRBJ1-2 | TRBD1 | TRBV7-9
CASNPSGRNTEAFF | TGTGCCAGCAATCCCTCGGGGAGGAACACTGAAGCTTTCTTT | NA | TRBJ1-1 | NA | TRBV3-1/TRBV3-2